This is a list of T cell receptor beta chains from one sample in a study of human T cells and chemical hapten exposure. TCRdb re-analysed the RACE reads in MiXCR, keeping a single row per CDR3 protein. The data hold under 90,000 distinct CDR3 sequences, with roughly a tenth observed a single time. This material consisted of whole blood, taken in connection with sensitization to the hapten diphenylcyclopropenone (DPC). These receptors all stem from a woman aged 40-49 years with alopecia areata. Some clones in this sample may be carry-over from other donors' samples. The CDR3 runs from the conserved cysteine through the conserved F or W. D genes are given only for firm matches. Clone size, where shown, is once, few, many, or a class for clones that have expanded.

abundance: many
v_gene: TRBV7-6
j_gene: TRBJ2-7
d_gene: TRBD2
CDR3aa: CASSLVAGGLYEQYF
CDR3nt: TGTGCCAGCAGCTTAGTTGCGGGGGGACTCTACGAGCAGTACTTC

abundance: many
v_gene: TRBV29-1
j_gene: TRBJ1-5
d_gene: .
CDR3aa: CSVDEGRGPQHF
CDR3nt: TGCAGCGTTGATGAGGGAAGAGGGCCCCAGCATTTT

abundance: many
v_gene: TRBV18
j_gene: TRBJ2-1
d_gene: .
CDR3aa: CASSPPLNEQFF
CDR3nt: TGTGCCAGCTCACCACCGCTCAATGAGCAGTTCTTC

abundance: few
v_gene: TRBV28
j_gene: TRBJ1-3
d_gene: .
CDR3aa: CASTNGWRARGHSIYF
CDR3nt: TGTGCCAGCACCAACGGGTGGAGGGCGAGGGGACACTCCATATATTTT

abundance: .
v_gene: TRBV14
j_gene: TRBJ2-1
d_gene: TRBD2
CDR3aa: CASSQFSGGYNEQFF
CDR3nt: TGTGCCAGCAGCCAGTTTAGCGGGGGATACAATGAGCAGTTCTTC

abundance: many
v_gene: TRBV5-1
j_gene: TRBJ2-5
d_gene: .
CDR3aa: CASSLGPGETQYF
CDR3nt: TGCGCCAGCAGCTTGGGGCCCGGGGAGACCCAGTACTTC

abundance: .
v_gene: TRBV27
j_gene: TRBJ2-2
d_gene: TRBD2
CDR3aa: CASGGLAGGAGELFF
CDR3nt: TGTGCCAGCGGAGGACTAGCGGGGGGGGCCGGGGAGCTGTTTTTT

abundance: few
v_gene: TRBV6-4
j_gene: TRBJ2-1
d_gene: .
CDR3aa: CASSLQGGGSYNEQFF
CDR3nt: TGTGCCAGCAGCCTCCAGGGAGGAGGATCCTACAATGAGCAGTTCTTC

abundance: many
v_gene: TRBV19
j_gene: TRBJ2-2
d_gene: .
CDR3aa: CASSIPENTGELFF
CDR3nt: TGTGCCAGTAGTATTCCAGAAAACACCGGGGAGCTGTTTTTT

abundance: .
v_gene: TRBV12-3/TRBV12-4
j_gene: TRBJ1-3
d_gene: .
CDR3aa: CASSRGSDGNTIYF
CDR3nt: TGTGCCAGCAGCCGAGGGTCGGACGGAAACACCATATATTTT

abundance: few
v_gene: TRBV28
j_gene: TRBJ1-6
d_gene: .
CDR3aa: CASNEPSSYNSPLHF
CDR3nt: TGTGCCAGCAATGAACCGAGCTCCTATAATTCACCCCTCCACTTT

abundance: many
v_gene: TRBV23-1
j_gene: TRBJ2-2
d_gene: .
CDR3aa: CASSLPGDDTGELFF
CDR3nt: TGCGCCAGCAGTCTCCCGGGAGATGACACCGGGGAGCTGTTTTTT

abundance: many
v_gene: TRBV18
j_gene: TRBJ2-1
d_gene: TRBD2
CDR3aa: CASSPPSGTDEQFF
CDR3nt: TGTGCCAGCTCACCACCTAGCGGGACGGATGAGCAGTTCTTC

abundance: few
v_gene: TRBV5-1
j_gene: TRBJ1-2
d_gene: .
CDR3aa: CASSLGPQGTGYGYTF
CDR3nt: TGCGCCAGCAGCTTGGGGCCTCAGGGCACCGGCTATGGCTACACCTTC

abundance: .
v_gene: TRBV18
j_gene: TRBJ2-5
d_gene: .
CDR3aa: CASSPSSLAGDETQYF
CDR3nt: TGTGCCAGCTCACCATCTTCGCTGGCAGGGGACGAGACCCAGTACTTC

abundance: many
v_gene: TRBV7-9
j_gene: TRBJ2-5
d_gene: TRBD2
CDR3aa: CASGRTSYFTGGETQYF
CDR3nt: TGTGCCAGCGGTCGGACTAGTTATTTCACGGGGGGAGAGACCCAGTACTTC

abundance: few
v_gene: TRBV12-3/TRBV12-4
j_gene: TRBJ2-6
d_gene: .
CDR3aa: CASSRGSGANVLTF
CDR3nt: TGTGCCAGCTCGAGGGGCTCTGGGGCCAACGTCCTGACTTTC

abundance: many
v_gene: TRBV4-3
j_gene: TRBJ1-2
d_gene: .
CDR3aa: CASSQEKVRGEFDYGYTF
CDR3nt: TGCGCCAGCAGCCAAGAAAAGGTGCGGGGGGAGTTTGACTATGGCTACACCTTC

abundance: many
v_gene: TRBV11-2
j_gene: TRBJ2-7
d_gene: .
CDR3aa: CASSLGQFYEQYF
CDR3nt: TGTGCCAGCAGCTTAGGACAGTTCTACGAGCAGTACTTC

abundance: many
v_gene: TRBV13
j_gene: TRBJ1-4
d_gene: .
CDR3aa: CASSLRGANEKLFF
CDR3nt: TGTGCCAGCAGCCTACGGGGCGCCAATGAAAAACTGTTTTTT

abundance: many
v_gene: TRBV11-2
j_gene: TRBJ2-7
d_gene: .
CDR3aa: CASSLDRVWRYEQYF
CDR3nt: TGTGCCAGCAGCTTAGACAGGGTATGGCGCTACGAGCAGTACTTC

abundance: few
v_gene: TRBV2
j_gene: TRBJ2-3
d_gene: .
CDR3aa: CASGQLLRTDTQYF
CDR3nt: TGTGCCAGCGGGCAACTCCTCCGCACAGATACGCAGTATTTT

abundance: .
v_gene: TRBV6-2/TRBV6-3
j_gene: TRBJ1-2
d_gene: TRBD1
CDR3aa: CASSYAGTGSGLDYGYTF
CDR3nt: TGTGCCAGCAGTTACGCGGGGACAGGGAGCGGATTGGACTATGGCTACACCTTC

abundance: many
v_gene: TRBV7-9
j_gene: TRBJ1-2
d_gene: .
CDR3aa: CASSLAHGQGYTF
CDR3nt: TGTGCCAGCAGCTTAGCGCACGGGCAGGGCTACACCTTC

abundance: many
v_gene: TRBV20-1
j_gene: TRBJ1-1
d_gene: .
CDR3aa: CSARRAGIMNTEAFF
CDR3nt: TGCAGTGCTAGGAGGGCAGGGATTATGAACACTGAAGCTTTCTTT

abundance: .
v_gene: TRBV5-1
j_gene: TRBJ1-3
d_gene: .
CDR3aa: CASSFNWVSGNTIYF
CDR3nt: TGCGCCAGCAGCTTCAATTGGGTATCTGGAAACACCATATATTTT

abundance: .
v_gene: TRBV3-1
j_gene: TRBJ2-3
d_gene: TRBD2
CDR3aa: CASSHSSGGTSTDTQYF
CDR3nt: TGTGCCAGCAGCCACTCTAGCGGGGGGACTTCCACAGATACGCAGTATTTT

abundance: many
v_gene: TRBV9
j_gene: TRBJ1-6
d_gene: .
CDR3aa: CASSARGGFSPLHF
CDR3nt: TGTGCCAGCAGCGCCAGGGGAGGGTTCTCACCCCTCCACTTT

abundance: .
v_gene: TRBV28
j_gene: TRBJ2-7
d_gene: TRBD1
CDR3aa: CASSFGTDYEQYF
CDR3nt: TGTGCCAGCAGTTTTGGGACAGACTACGAGCAGTACTTC

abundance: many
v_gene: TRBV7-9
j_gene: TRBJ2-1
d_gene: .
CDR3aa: CALGPYNEQFF
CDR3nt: TGTGCCTTGGGGCCGTACAATGAGCAGTTCTTC

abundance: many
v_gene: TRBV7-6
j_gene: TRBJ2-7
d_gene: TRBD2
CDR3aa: CASSLESSGAINDEQYF
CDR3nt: TGTGCCAGCAGCTTAGAATCCAGCGGGGCTATAAACGACGAGCAGTACTTC

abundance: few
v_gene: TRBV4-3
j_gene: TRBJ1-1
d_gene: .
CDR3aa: CASSQEVHNTEAFF
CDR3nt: TGCGCCAGCAGCCAAGAAGTACATAACACTGAAGCTTTCTTT

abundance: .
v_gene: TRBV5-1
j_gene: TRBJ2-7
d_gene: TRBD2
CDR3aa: CASSSGGGTDEYF
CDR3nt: TGCGCCAGCAGCTCCGGCGGGGGGACGGACGAGTACTTC

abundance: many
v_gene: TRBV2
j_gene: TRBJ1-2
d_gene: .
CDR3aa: CASPGLTNYGYTF
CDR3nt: TGTGCCAGCCCTGGATTGACGAACTATGGCTACACCTTC

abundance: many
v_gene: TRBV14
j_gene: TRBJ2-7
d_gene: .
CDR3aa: CASSRDPWDAYEQYF
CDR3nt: TGTGCCAGCAGCCGGGACCCTTGGGACGCCTACGAGCAGTACTTC

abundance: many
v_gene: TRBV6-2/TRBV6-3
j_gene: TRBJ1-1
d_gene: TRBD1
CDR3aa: CASSYPRTGYTEAFF
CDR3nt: TGTGCCAGCAGTTACCCTCGGACAGGGTATACTGAAGCTTTCTTT

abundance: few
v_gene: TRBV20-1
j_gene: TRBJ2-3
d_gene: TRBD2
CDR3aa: CSARSGGTSTDTQYF
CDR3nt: TGCAGTGCTAGATCGGGGGGAACTAGCACAGATACGCAGTATTTT

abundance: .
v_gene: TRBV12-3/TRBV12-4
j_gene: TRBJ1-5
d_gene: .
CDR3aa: CASSYGGQPQHF
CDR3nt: TGTGCCAGCAGTTACGGAGGTCAGCCCCAGCATTTT

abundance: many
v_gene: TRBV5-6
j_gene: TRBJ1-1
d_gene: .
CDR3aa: CASSFPRQDTEAFF
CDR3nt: TGTGCCAGCAGCTTCCCGCGGCAAGACACTGAAGCTTTCTTT

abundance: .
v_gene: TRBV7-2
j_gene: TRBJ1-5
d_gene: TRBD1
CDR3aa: CASSLDRGPGQPQHF
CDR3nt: TGTGCCAGCAGCTTAGACAGGGGGCCCGGTCAGCCCCAGCATTTT

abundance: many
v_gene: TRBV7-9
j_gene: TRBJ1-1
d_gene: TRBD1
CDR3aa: CASSPGQGGDEAFF
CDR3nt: TGTGCCAGCAGCCCGGGACAGGGGGGAGATGAAGCTTTCTTT

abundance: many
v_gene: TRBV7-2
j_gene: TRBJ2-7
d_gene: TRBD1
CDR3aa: CASSLVMDRGYEQYF
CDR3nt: TGTGCCAGCAGCTTAGTAATGGACAGGGGTTACGAGCAGTACTTC

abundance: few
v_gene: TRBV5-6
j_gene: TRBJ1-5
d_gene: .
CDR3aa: CASSHSLGNQPQHF
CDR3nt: TGTGCCAGCAGCCACTCCCTGGGTAATCAGCCCCAGCATTTT

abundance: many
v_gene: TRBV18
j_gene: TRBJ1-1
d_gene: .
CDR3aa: CASSLDGGEAFF
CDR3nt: TGTGCCAGCTCCCTAGACGGGGGTGAAGCTTTCTTT

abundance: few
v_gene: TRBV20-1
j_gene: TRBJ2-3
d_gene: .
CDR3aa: CSATEQGSGTDTQYF
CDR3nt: TGCAGTGCTACCGAACAGGGTAGCGGCACAGATACGCAGTATTTT

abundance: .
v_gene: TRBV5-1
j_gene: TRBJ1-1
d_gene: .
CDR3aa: CASSFWGVFSNTEAFF
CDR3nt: TGCGCCAGCAGCTTCTGGGGGGTTTTTTCGAACACTGAAGCTTTCTTT

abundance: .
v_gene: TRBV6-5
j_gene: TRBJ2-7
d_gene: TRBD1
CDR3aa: CASSYTRTGTYEQYF
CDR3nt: TGTGCCAGCAGTTACACCCGGACAGGTACCTACGAGCAGTACTTC

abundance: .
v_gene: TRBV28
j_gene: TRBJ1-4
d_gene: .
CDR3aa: CASSSYRDVEKLFF
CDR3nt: TGTGCCAGCAGTTCATATAGGGACGTTGAAAAACTGTTTTTT

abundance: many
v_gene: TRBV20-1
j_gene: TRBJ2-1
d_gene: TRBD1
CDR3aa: CSAIGTDEDEQFF
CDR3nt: TGCAGTGCTATAGGGACAGATGAGGATGAGCAGTTCTTC